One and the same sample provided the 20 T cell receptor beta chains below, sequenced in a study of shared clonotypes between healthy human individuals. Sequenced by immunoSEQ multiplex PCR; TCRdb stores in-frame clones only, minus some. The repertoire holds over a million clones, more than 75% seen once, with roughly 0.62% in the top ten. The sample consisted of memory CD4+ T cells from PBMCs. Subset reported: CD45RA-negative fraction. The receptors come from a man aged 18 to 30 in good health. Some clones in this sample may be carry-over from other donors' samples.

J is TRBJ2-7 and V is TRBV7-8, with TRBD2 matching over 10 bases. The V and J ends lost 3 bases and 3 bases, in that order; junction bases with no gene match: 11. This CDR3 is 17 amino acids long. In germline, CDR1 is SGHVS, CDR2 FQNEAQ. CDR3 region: CASSFVASGSSFYEQYF. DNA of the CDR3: TGTGCCAGCAGCTTCGTGGCTAGCGGGAGTAGTTTCTACGAGCAGTACTTC.

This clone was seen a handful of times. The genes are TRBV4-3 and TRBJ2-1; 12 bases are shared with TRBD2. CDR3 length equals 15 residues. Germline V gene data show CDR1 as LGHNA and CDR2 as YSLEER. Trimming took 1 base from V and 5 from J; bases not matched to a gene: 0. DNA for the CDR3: TGCGCCAGCAGCCAAGGGACTAGCGGGGACAATGAGCAGTTCTTC. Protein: CASSQGTSGDNEQFF.

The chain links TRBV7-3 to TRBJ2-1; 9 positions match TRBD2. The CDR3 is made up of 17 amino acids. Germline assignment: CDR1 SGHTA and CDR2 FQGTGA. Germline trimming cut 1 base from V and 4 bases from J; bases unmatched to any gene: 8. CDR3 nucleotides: TGTGCCAGCAGCTTAATAGAACGGACTAGCGTGTACAATGAGCAGTTCTTC. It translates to CASSLIERTSVYNEQFF.

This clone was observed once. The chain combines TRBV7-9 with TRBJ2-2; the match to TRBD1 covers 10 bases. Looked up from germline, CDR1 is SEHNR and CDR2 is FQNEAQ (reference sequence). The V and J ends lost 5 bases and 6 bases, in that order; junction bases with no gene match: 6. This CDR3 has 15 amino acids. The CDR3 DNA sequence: TGTGCCAGCAGCACCGGACAGGGGGTCGCCGGGGAGCTGTTTTTT. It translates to CASSTGQGVAGELFF.

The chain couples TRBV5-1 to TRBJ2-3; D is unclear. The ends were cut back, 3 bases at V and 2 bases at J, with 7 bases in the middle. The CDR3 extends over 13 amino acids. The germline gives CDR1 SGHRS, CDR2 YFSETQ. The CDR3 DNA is TGCGCCAGCAGCTCAACCTTCACAGATACGCAGTATTTT. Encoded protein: CASSSTFTDTQYF.

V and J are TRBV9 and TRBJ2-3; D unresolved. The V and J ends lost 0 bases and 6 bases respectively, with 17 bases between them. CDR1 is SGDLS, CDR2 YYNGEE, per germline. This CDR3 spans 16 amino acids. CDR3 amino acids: CASSVDVGKDPDTQYF. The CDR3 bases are TGTGCCAGCAGCGTAGATGTGGGGAAGGACCCCGATACGCAGTATTTT.

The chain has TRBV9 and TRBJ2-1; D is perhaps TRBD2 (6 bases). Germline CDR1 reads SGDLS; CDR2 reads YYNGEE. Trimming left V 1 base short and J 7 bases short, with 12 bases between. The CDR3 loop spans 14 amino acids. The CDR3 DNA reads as TGTGCCAGCAGCGTATGGAACGCGGGGAATGAGCAGTTCTTC. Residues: CASSVWNAGNEQFF.

CDR3 amino acids: CASSPTNNYGYTF. CDR3 bases: TGTGCCAGCAGCCCCACTAACAATTATGGCTACACCTTC. The genes are TRBV7-6 and TRBJ1-2; no firm D call. The CDR3 covers 13 residues. Germline V gives CDR1 SGHVS, CDR2 FNYEAQ. V lost 5 bases to trimming and J lost 5 bases, with 12 bases between them.

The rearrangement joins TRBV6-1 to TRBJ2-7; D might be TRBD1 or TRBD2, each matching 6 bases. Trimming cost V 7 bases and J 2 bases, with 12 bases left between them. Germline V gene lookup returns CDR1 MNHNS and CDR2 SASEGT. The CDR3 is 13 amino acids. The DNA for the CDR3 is TGTGCCAGCACCGAAGGGGGGCCCTACGAGCAGTACTTC. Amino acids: CASTEGGPYEQYF.

CDR3 sequence (DNA): TGTGCCAGCAGCCCGGGACAGTCGTTCTACAATGAGCAGTTCTTC. The encoded protein is CASSPGQSFYNEQFF. V gene TRBV7-3 combines with J gene TRBJ2-1, with 7 nucleotides matching TRBD1. CDR1 SGHTA and CDR2 FQGTGA come from the germline V gene. Unmatched junction bases numbered 7, after V lost 5 bases and J lost 3 bases. The length of the CDR3 is 15 residues.

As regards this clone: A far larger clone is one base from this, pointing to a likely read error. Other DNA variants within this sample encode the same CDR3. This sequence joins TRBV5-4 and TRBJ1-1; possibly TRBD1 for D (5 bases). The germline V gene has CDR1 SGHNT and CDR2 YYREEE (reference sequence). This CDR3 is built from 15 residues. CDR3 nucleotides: TGTGCCAGCAGCTTGGCCACTGGGGGGTGGACTGAAGCCTTCTTT. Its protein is CASSLATGGWTEAFF.

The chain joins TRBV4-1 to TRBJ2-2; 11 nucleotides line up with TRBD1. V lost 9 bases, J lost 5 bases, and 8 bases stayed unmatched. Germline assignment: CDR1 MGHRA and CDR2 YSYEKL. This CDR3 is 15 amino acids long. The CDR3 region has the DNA TGCGCCAGTAGAGGGACAGGGGGAAGGACCGGGGAGCTGTTTTTT. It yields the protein CASRGTGGRTGELFF.

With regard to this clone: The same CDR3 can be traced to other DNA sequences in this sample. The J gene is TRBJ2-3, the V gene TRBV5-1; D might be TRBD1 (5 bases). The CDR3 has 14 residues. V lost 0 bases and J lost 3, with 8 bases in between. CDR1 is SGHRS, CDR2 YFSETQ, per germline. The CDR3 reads CASSLGGRTDTQYF. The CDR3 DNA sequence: TGCGCCAGCAGCTTGGGGGGCCGTACAGATACGCAGTATTTT.

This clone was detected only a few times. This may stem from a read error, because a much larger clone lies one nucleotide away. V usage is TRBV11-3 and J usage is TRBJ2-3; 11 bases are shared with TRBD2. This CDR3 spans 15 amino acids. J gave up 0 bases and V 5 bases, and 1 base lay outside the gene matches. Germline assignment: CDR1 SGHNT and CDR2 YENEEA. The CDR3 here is CASSRTSGSTDTQYF. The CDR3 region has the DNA TGTGCCAGCAGCCGGACTAGCGGGAGCACAGATACGCAGTATTTT. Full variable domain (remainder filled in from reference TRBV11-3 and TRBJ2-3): EAGVVQSPRYKIIEKKQPVAFWCNPISGHNTLYWYLQNLGQGPELLIRYENEEAVDDSQLPKDRFSAERLKGVDSTLKIQPAELGDSAVYLCASSRTSGSTDTQYFGPGTRLTVL.

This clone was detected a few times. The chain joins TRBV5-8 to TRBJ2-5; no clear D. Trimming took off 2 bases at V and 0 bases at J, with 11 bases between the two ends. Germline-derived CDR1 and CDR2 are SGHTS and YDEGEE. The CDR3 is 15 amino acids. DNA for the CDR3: TGTGCCAGCAGCTTTAGGGCTGGGTACCAAGAGACCCAGTACTTC. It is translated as CASSFRAGYQETQYF.

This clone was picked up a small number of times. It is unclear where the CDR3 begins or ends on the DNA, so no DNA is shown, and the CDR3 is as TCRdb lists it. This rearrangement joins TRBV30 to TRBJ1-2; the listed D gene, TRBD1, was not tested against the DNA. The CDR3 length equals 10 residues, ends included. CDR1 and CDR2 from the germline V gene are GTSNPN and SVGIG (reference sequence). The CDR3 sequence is CAWGTGTQTF.

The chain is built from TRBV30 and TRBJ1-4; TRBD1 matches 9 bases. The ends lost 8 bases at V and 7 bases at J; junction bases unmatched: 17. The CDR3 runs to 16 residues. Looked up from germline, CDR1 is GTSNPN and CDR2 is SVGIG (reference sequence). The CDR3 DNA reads TGTGCCCAATCGGTAAAACAGGGGGCGCGTTTTGAAAAACTGTTTTTT. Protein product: CAQSVKQGARFEKLFF. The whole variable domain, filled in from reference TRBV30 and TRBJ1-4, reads SQTIHQWPATLVQPVGSPLSLECTVEGTSNPNLYWYRQAAGRGLQLLFYSVGIGQISSEVPQNLSASRPQDRQFILSSKKLLLSDSGFYLCAQSVKQGARFEKLFFGSGTQLSVL.

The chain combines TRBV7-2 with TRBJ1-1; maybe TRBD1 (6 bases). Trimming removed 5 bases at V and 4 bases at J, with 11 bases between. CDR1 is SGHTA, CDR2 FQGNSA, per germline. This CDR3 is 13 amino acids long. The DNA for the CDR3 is TGTGCCAGCAGCCGGACAGTCGGCACTGAAGCTTTCTTT. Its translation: CASSRTVGTEAFF. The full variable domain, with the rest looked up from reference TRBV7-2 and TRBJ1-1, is GAGVSQSPSNKVTEKGKDVELRCDPISGHTALYWYRQSLGQGLEFLIYFQGNSAPDKSGLPSDRFSAERTGGSVSTLTIQRTQQEDSAVYLCASSRTVGTEAFFGQGTRLTVV.

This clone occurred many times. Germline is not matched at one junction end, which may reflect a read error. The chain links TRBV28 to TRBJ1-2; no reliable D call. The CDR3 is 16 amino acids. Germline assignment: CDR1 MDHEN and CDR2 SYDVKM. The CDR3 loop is CASSEGAAGSQRSALF. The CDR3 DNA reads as TGTGCCAGCAGTGAGGGAGCGGCAGGATCTCAAAGGTCCGCCCTCTTC.

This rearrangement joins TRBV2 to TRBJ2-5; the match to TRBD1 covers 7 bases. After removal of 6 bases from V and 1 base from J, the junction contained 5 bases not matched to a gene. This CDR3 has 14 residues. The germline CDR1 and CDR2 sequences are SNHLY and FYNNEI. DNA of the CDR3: TGTGCCAGCAGCCCGGGACAGCCCCAAGAGACCCAGTACTTC. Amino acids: CASSPGQPQETQYF.